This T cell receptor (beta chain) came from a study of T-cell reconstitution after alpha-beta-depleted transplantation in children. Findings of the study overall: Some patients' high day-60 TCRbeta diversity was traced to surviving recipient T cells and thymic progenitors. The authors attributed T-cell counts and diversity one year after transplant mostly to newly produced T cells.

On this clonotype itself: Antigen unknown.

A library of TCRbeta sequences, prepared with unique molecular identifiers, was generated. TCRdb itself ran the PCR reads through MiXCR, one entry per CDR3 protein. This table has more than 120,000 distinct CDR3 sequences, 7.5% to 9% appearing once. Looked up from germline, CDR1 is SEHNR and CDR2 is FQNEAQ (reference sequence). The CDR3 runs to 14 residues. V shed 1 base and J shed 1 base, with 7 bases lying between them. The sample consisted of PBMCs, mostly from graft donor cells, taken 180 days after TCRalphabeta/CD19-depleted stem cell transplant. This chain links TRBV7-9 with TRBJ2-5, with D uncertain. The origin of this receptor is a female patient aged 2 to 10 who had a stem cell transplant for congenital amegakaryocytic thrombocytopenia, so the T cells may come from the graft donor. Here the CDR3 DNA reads TGTGCCAGCAGCTTAGTGGGCGTCCAAGAGACCCAGTACTTC. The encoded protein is CASSLVGVQETQYF.